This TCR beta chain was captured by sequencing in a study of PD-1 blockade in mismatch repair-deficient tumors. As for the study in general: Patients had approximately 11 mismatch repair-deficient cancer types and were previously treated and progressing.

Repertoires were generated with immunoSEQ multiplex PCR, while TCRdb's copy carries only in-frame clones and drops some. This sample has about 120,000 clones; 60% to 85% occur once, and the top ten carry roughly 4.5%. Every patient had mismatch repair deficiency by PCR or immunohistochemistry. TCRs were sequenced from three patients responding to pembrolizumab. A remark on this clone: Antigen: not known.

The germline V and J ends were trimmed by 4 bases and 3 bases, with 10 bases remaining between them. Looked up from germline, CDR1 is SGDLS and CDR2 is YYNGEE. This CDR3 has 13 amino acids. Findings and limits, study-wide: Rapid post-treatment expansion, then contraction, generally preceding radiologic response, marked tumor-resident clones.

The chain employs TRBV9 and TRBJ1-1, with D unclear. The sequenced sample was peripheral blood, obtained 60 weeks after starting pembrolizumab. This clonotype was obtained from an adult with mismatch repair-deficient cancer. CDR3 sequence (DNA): TGTGCCAGCAGCCACGGGTGGGACACTGAAGCTTTCTTT. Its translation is CASSHGWDTEAFF.